This T cell receptor beta chain was recorded in a study of blood T cell repertoires in COVID-19. Clones were read by immunoSEQ multiplex PCR, and TCRdb kept only the in-frame ones, dropping some. The table includes some 100,000 clones, approximately 90% detected once. The source material was peripheral blood. The receptor's source is a woman at least 80 years old with active COVID-19.

The CDR3 loop reads CASSRDRGGYTF. Here the CDR3 DNA reads TGTGCCAGCAGCCGGGACAGAGGGGGCTACACCTTC. This rearrangement joins TRBV28 to TRBJ1-2, with TRBD1 matching 7 bases. With 6 bases clipped from V and 8 bases from J, the junction kept 6 bases outside the gene matches. Germline V gene data show CDR1 as MDHEN and CDR2 as SYDVKM. The CDR3 is 12 amino acids.